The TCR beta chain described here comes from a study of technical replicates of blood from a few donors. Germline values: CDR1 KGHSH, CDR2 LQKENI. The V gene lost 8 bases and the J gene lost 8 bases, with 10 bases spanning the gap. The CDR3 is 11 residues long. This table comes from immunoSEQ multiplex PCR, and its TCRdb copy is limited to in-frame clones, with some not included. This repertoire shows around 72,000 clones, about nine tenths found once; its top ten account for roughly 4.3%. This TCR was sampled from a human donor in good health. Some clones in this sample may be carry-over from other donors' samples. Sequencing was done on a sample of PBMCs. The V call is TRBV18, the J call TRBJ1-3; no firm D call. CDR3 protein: CASANTDTIYF. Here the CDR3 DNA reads TGTGCCAGCGCCAATACTGACACCATATATTTT.